A single sample is the source of the 23 T cell receptor beta chains below, sequenced in a study of cytomegalovirus exposure and HLA in healthy donors. The study ran its PCR with 60 Vbeta and 13 Jbeta primers. The table came from immunoSEQ multiplex PCR; TCRdb's copy has only in-frame clones and leaves some out. The sample has 200,000 to 300,000 clones, around 81% seen once; the top ten hold about 7.3%. What was sequenced was PBMCs. The origin of the receptors is a woman aged 55-75 years in good health and CMV-seropositive.

The table lists this clone with a count of one. The chain recombines TRBV27 with TRBJ2-2; maybe TRBD1 (5 bases). The CDR3 has 15 amino acids. The germline V gene has CDR1 MNHEY and CDR2 SMNVEV (reference sequence). The V end was cut by 7 bases, the J end by 2 bases, with 14 bases between. CDR3 region: CASNSGYYNTGELFF. CDR3 nucleotide sequence: TGTGCCAGCAACTCAGGGTATTATAACACCGGGGAGCTGTTTTTT.

The V gene is TRBV28, the J gene TRBJ1-5; the D gene is possibly TRBD1 (5 bases). V lost 6 bases and J 4 bases, leaving 7 bases between the germline ends. This CDR3 contains 12 residues. The germline V gene has CDR1 MDHEN and CDR2 SYDVKM. CDR3: CASRGTNQPQHF. The CDR3, as DNA: TGTGCCAGCAGGGGGACTAATCAGCCCCAGCATTTT.

In this sample, this clone turned up once. J is TRBJ2-5 and V is TRBV7-9, with TRBD1 matching over 7 bases. Unmatched junction bases numbered 10, after V lost 4 bases and J lost 11 bases. Per germline, CDR1 SEHNR and CDR2 FQNEAQ (reference sequence). This CDR3 is built from 13 residues. The CDR3 DNA reads as TGTGCCAGCAGCTATTCCACAGGGGAAGAGCAGTACTTC. It translates to CASSYSTGEEQYF.

This clone was seen only once. At the DNA level, this CDR3 is encoded by other sequences in the same sample as well. The chain links TRBV28 to TRBJ1-2; tentatively, D is TRBD1 (6 bases). This CDR3 contains 13 residues. The germline CDR1 and CDR2 sequences are MDHEN and SYDVKM. The germline V and J ends were trimmed by 5 bases and 4 bases, with 11 bases remaining between them. The CDR3, as DNA: TGTGCCAGCAGTCTGACAGGTCGCTATGGCTACACCTTC. Translating it yields CASSLTGRYGYTF.

The chain employs TRBV19 and TRBJ2-3, with 7 bases identical to TRBD2. The CDR3 has 12 amino acids. The ends lost 5 bases at V and 8 bases at J; junction bases unmatched: 4. The V gene's germline CDR1 is LNHDA and CDR2 SQIVND (reference sequence). The CDR3 nucleotides are TGTGCCAGTAGTGTGACGGGAGGTACGCAGTATTTT. This encodes CASSVTGGTQYF.

The chain carries TRBV11-2 and TRBJ2-7; 7 nucleotides align to TRBD2. Germline values: CDR1 SGHAT, CDR2 FQNNGV. Trimming removed 6 bases from V and 2 bases from J; junction bases left unmatched: 10. The CDR3 runs 15 residues. CDR3 coding DNA: TGTGCCAGCAGTCATTATACCGGGACTACCTACGAGCAGTACTTC. Its protein is CASSHYTGTTYEQYF.

V is TRBV19 and J is TRBJ2-3, with 13 nucleotides matching TRBD2. The CDR3 length is 19 residues. After removal of 5 bases from V and 2 bases from J, the junction contained 13 bases not matched to a gene. Per germline, CDR1 LNHDA and CDR2 SQIVND (reference sequence). The CDR3 DNA reads as TGTGCCAGTAGTCGACGGACTAGCGGGAGTATTCTGAACACAGATACGCAGTATTTT. It yields the protein CASSRRTSGSILNTDTQYF.

This chain links TRBV5-1 with TRBJ2-1; 8 bases line up with TRBD1. With 6 bases clipped from V and 8 bases from J, the junction kept 10 bases outside the gene matches. Germline V lookup: CDR1 SGHRS, CDR2 YFSETQ. CDR3 length equals 14 residues. CDR3 residues: CASNSGQGVYEQFF. The CDR3, as DNA: TGCGCCAGCAACTCTGGACAGGGTGTGTATGAGCAGTTCTTC.

A single count supports this clone. V gene TRBV7-9 combines with J gene TRBJ2-1; 8 nucleotides agree with TRBD2. V dropped 1 base and J dropped 2; count of bases not matched to a gene: 7. The germline V gene has CDR1 SEHNR and CDR2 FQNEAQ (reference sequence). This CDR3 is 17 amino acids long. The CDR3 spells CASSLVSSSGTYNEQFF. CDR3 DNA: TGTGCCAGCAGCTTAGTTAGTAGTAGCGGGACCTACAATGAGCAGTTCTTC.

This chain joins TRBV6-5 and TRBJ2-1; 7 bases align to TRBD2. The CDR3 totals 15 residues. V dropped 4 bases and J dropped 7; count of bases not matched to a gene: 10. Looked up from germline, CDR1 is MNHEY and CDR2 is SVGAGI. The CDR3 bases are TGTGCCAGCAGTTCGACTAGCTCGTTTGCAAATGAGCAGTTCTTC. Residues: CASSSTSSFANEQFF.

The V gene is TRBV9, the J gene TRBJ2-5; tentatively, D is TRBD2 (6 bases). The V gene's germline CDR1 is SGDLS and CDR2 YYNGEE. This CDR3 spans 17 amino acids. Trimming removed 0 bases from V and 7 bases from J, with 22 bases in between. CDR3 region: CASSVGGGVSGVPTQYF. Here the CDR3 DNA reads TGTGCCAGCAGCGTAGGGGGCGGGGTTAGCGGTGTTCCGACCCAGTACTTC.

This rearrangement joins TRBV12-5 to TRBJ1-6; D possibly corresponds to TRBD1 (6 bases). Germline V gives CDR1 LGHNT, CDR2 FRNRAP. Trimming removed 6 bases at V and 0 bases at J, with 12 bases between. The CDR3 loop spans 16 amino acids. The CDR3 is CASGTGPSSYNSPLHF. CDR3 nucleotides: TGTGCTAGTGGGACAGGCCCAAGCTCCTATAATTCACCCCTCCACTTT.

The chain has TRBV5-1 and TRBJ1-1, with a weak D call TRBD1 (5 bases). V was clipped by 0 bases and J by 0 bases, with 9 bases between them. CDR3 length: 15 residues. Per the germline V gene, CDR1 is SGHRS and CDR2 is YFSETQ. CDR3 sequence reads: CASSLAQGLNTEAFF. CDR3 in DNA: TGCGCCAGCAGCTTGGCCCAGGGATTGAACACTGAAGCTTTCTTT.

The V gene is TRBV15, the J gene TRBJ1-1, with 7 positions matching TRBD1. Germline CDR1 LNHNV, CDR2 YYDKDF (reference sequence). CDR3 length equals 13 residues. Unmatched junction bases numbered 2, after V lost 3 bases and J lost 4 bases. CDR3 sequence reads: CATSRGTVTEAFF. In nucleotides, the CDR3 is TGTGCCACCAGCAGGGGGACAGTCACTGAAGCTTTCTTT.

The chain combines TRBV29-1 with TRBJ2-7, with D maybe TRBD1 (6 bases). V was cut by 8 bases and J by 3 bases, with 11 bases left in between. Germline V gene data show CDR1 as SQVTM and CDR2 as ANQGSEA. There are 11 residues in the CDR3. This CDR3 reads CSSADSYEQYF. The CDR3 coding sequence is TGCAGCTCGGCGGACAGCTACGAGCAGTACTTC.

This clone was found a few times. The chain joins TRBV5-6 to TRBJ2-7; 11 nucleotides line up with TRBD1. The CDR3 length is 15 residues. CDR1 is SGHDT, CDR2 YYEEEE, per germline. After removal of 0 bases from V and 6 bases from J, the junction contained 5 bases not matched to a gene. The DNA for the CDR3 is TGTGCCAGCAGCTTGGGGGGTGGGACAGGGGGCGAGCAGTACTTC. This gives the protein CASSLGGGTGGEQYF.

The rearrangement uses TRBV29-1 and TRBJ2-2, with 9 bases identical to TRBD1. This CDR3 spans 16 amino acids. Germline values: CDR1 SQVTM, CDR2 ANQGSEA. After removal of 7 bases from V and 4 bases from J, the junction contained 13 bases not matched to a gene. The CDR3 nucleotides read TGCAGCGCGGGACAGGGTTGGCACGAAAGCACCGGGGAGCTGTTTTTT. Encoded protein: CSAGQGWHESTGELFF.

The V and J genes are TRBV15 and TRBJ1-2, with 7 bases matching TRBD1. CDR1 is LNHNV, CDR2 YYDKDF, per germline (reference sequence). This CDR3 is 15 amino acids long. The V and J ends lost 7 bases and 6 bases, in that order; junction bases with no gene match: 14. In DNA form, the CDR3 reads TGTGCCACCAACCTAAGGGACAGTAAGGTCCATGGCTACACCTTC. This sequence encodes CATNLRDSKVHGYTF.

The chain recombines TRBV5-6 with TRBJ2-3, with TRBD2 identical over 8 bases. CDR1 and CDR2 from the germline V gene are SGHDT and YYEEEE. V lost 2 bases to trimming and J lost 4 bases; unmatched junction nucleotides: 6. The CDR3 contains 15 residues. For the CDR3, the DNA is TGTGCCAGCAGCTTTTCGTACGGGGGGGCAGATACGCAGTATTTT. It specifies CASSFSYGGADTQYF.

V gene TRBV29-1 combines with J gene TRBJ1-2, with TRBD1 matching 8 bases. The trim removed 5 bases at V and 3 bases at J, leaving 5 bases unmatched. Germline V lookup: CDR1 SQVTM, CDR2 ANQGSEA. CDR3 length: 13 residues. DNA for the CDR3: TGCAGCGTTTGGACAGGGTCGGACTATGGCTACACCTTC. Translated: CSVWTGSDYGYTF.

This chain connects TRBV10-3 to TRBJ1-1; 7 nucleotides align to TRBD1. The CDR3 length is 14 residues. V dropped 4 bases and J dropped 1; count of bases not matched to a gene: 3. Germline-derived CDR1 and CDR2 are ENHRY and SYGVKD. The CDR3 sequence: CAISVGTANTEAFF. The CDR3 DNA reads as TGTGCCATCAGTGTCGGGACAGCGAACACTGAAGCTTTCTTT.

The chain links TRBV7-3 to TRBJ2-2; 8 nucleotides agree with TRBD2. The CDR3 consists of 17 residues. V dropped 5 bases and J dropped 5; count of bases not matched to a gene: 13. Germline-derived CDR1 and CDR2 are SGHTA and FQGTGA. The CDR3 spells CASSPSGLDYQTGELFF. CDR3 sequence (DNA): TGTGCCAGCAGCCCTTCGGGACTAGATTATCAGACCGGGGAGCTGTTTTTT.

This clone showed up just once. The chain combines TRBV18 with TRBJ2-1; TRBD2 agrees at 8 bases. Germline CDR1 reads KGHSH; CDR2 reads LQKENI. J lost 8 bases, V lost 5 bases, and 11 bases had no gene match. The CDR3 covers 15 residues. In nucleotides, the CDR3 is TGTGCCAGCTCAACACGTAGCGGGATCAAGGATGAGCAGTTCTTC. This sequence encodes CASSTRSGIKDEQFF.